This T cell receptor (beta chain) was recorded in a study of OX40 agonist ivuxolimab in advanced cancers. As for the study in general: Partial responses occurred in three patients (one hepatocellular carcinoma, two cutaneous melanoma).

Sequenced by immunoSEQ multiplex PCR; TCRdb stores in-frame clones only, minus some. The sample has 75,000 to 80,000 clones, over 75% seen once. V dropped 4 bases and J dropped 3; count of bases not matched to a gene: 2. There are 15 residues in the CDR3. The germline CDR1 and CDR2 sequences are KGHSH and LQKENI. The specimen comprised CD4+ or CD8+ T cells sorted from blood, sampled in a trial of the OX40 agonist ivuxolimab. The sequence was collected from an adult with an advanced solid tumor such as melanoma, head and neck, liver or kidney cancer. J is TRBJ2-1 and V is TRBV18; 11 bases fit TRBD2. This chain's CDR3 is CASSRGTSGYNEQFF. The CDR3 nucleotides are TGTGCCAGCTCACGAGGGACTAGCGGCTACAATGAGCAGTTCTTC.